The 18 T cell receptor beta chains below come from one sample, sequenced in a study of regulatory T cells in long-lasting Graves disease. Building the TCR beta libraries relied on iRepertoire HTBI primers, and CDR3 regions underwent Arm-PCR. TCRdb re-called the multiplex PCR reads through MiXCR, storing one row per CDR3 protein. The sample yields under 800,000 distinct CDR3 sequences, roughly 15% seen once. The sample's time point: newly diagnosed GD, antithyroid drugs for less than 3 months. With RNA extracted from PBMCs as input, the TCR library was made. This sample was shared with a second study, whose subject was T cells in Graves' hyperthyroidism and ophthalmopathy.

Specimen: peripheral blood mononuclear cells (PBMCs), collected at new diagnosis, from a patient treated with antithyroid drugs. The receptor source for this set is a woman aged 25 to 39 with Graves disease.

This clonotype was seen many times. This chain connects TRBV27 to TRBJ1-5; D remains unclear. Trimming pared 0 bases from V and 5 bases from J, leaving 8 bases between. CDR1 is MNHEY and CDR2 is SMNVEV in the germline V gene (reference sequence). The CDR3 covers 14 residues. CDR3 DNA: TGTGCCAGCAGTTTATCAGGGTCATATCAGCCCCAGCATTTT. This encodes CASSLSGSYQPQHF.

This chain links TRBV19 with TRBJ2-1; possible D gene TRBD2, 5 bases. This CDR3 region has 16 residues. V was shortened by 5 bases and J by 7 bases, with 21 bases between the two germline ends. CDR1 and CDR2 from the germline V gene are LNHDA and SQIVND (reference sequence). The CDR3 region has the DNA TGTGCCAGTAGTTTGACCTTCGGAGGAATGGGTAATGAGCAGTTCTTC. It is translated as CASSLTFGGMGNEQFF.

CDR3 sequence (DNA): TGCAGTGCTAGAGCGGACGGGAACACCGGGGAGCTGTTTTTT. This translates into CSARADGNTGELFF. J is TRBJ2-2 and V is TRBV20-1; D unresolved. V gave up 1 base and J gave up 1 base, with 7 bases separating them. The CDR3 is 14 residues long. CDR1 is DFQATT and CDR2 is SNEGSKA in the germline V gene (reference sequence).

Only a few counts were recorded for this clonotype. The V gene is TRBV18, the J gene TRBJ1-2, with TRBD1 as a possible D gene (6 bases). Germline-derived CDR1 and CDR2 are KGHSH and LQKENI. This CDR3 contains 14 residues. V shed 3 bases and J shed 2 bases, with 10 bases lying between them. DNA for the CDR3: TGTGCCAGCTCACCCCGGACAGAAAACTATGGCTACACCTTC. Protein: CASSPRTENYGYTF. The full variable domain, completed using reference TRBV18 and TRBJ1-2, is NAGVMQNPRHLVRRRGQEARLRCSPMKGHSHVYWYRQLPEEGLKFMVYLQKENIIDESGMPKERFSAEFPKEGPSILRIQQVVRGDSAAYFCASSPRTENYGYTFGSGTRLTVV.

The genes are TRBV9 and TRBJ2-3, with 7 positions matching TRBD2. The last part of the DNA fits TRBJ2-7 better; the J call may be wrong. Germline V gives CDR1 SGDLS, CDR2 YYNGEE. The length of the CDR3 is 15 residues. The CDR3 spells CASSVGVGGSYEQYF. The CDR3 DNA reads TGTGCCAGCAGCGTAGGGGTGGGAGGGAGCTACGAGCAGTACTTC.

This clonotype was counted ten times or more. The rearrangement links TRBV27 to TRBJ2-1; TRBD2 matches 13 bases. In germline, CDR1 is MNHEY, CDR2 SMNVEV (reference sequence). The V gene end was trimmed by 3 bases and the J gene end by 10 bases; junction bases not matched to a gene: 6. The CDR3 spans 15 residues. DNA of the CDR3: TGTGCCAGCAGTTTTGGACTAGCGGGAGTAAGGGAGCAGTTCTTC. This translates into CASSFGLAGVREQFF.

There are a few counts of this clonotype. The chain employs TRBV6-2 or TRBV6-3 and TRBJ2-3; D may be TRBD1 or TRBD2 (5 bases each). Deletions cut 6 bases from V and 4 bases from J, with 17 bases between. The CDR3 spans 15 residues. The germline V gene encodes CDR1 MNHEY and CDR2 SVGEGT. CDR3 in amino acids: CASSNGAAGPDTQYF. The CDR3 nucleotides read TGTGCCAGCAGCAACGGGGCCGCGGGCCCAGATACGCAGTATTTT.

The chain couples TRBV28 to TRBJ1-2; D is possibly TRBD1 (5 bases). Per the germline V gene, CDR1 is MDHEN and CDR2 is SYDVKM. The CDR3 totals 15 residues. Trimming left V 3 bases short and J 4 bases short, with 15 bases between. The CDR3 DNA sequence: TGTGCCAGCAGTTTTTCGTCCCAGGGAGCCTATGGCTACACCTTC. It is translated as CASSFSSQGAYGYTF.

The genes are TRBV9 and TRBJ2-3; TRBD2 agrees at 7 bases. Losses at the gene ends were 0 bases for V and 6 bases for J; bases not matched to a gene: 7. The CDR3 runs to 15 residues. The germline V gene has CDR1 SGDLS and CDR2 YYNGEE. CDR3 residues: CASSVVGGGVDTQYF. Here the CDR3 DNA reads TGTGCCAGCAGCGTAGTGGGGGGGGGAGTGGATACGCAGTATTTT.

This clonotype was counted ten times or more. The J gene is TRBJ2-7, the V gene TRBV11-2, with unresolved D. The V gene lost 1 base and the J gene lost 4 bases, with 8 bases spanning the gap. CDR1 and CDR2 from the germline V gene are SGHAT and FQNNGV. CDR3 length: 13 amino acids. CDR3 DNA: TGTGCCAGCAGCTTAGGGCAGCGTTACGAGCAGTACTTC. The encoded protein is CASSLGQRYEQYF.

Notes on this clonotype: This may come from a read error, since a much larger clone is one base off. The chain uses TRBV20-1 and TRBJ2-7, with 13 bases identical to TRBD2. This CDR3 is 13 amino acids long. Germline values: CDR1 DFQATT, CDR2 SNEGSKA (reference sequence). CDR3 sequence reads: CNARTSGSYEQYF. The CDR3 DNA reads as TGCAATGCTAGGACTAGCGGGAGCTACGAGCAGTACTTC.

This clonotype was counted at least ten times. The CDR3 region is CSARVGLGGNEQFF. The CDR3 nucleotides are TGCAGTGCTAGAGTGGGACTGGGGGGCAATGAGCAGTTCTTC. The chain employs TRBV20-1 and TRBJ2-1, with a tentative D call TRBD2 (6 bases). The CDR3 has 14 residues. V was shortened by 1 base and J by 6 bases, with 13 bases between the two germline ends. Germline CDR1 reads DFQATT; CDR2 reads SNEGSKA (reference sequence).

This clonotype was recorded at least ten times. The V gene is TRBV6-5, the J gene TRBJ1-5, with 7 bases that match TRBD1. The V gene's germline CDR1 is MNHEY and CDR2 SVGAGI. The CDR3 spans 14 residues. V lost 6 bases to trimming and J lost 1 base; unmatched junction nucleotides: 3. The CDR3 DNA reads TGTGCCAGCAGGTACAGGGGAAGCAATCAGCCCCAGCATTTT. Its translation: CASRYRGSNQPQHF.

The table lists this clonotype with many counts. The chain joins TRBV7-2 to TRBJ1-1, with a tentative D call TRBD1 (5 bases). This CDR3 contains 16 residues. V gave up 5 bases and J gave up 1 base, with 17 bases separating them. Germline V gives CDR1 SGHTA, CDR2 FQGNSA. CDR3 in amino acids: CASSPGIRASNTEAFF. CDR3 coding DNA: TGTGCCAGCAGCCCGGGGATCAGGGCGTCGAACACTGAAGCTTTCTTT.

This clonotype came up a few times. The genes are TRBV24-1 and TRBJ2-1, with unresolved D. The ends were cut back, 9 bases at V and 14 bases at J, with 13 bases in the middle. The CDR3 consists of 10 residues. Germline V gene data show CDR1 as KGHDR and CDR2 as SFDVKD. CDR3 sequence reads: CATSRTGEFF. For the CDR3, the DNA is TGTGCCACCTCCCGGACGGGCGAGTTCTTC.

The table lists this clonotype with many counts. The chain has TRBV28 and TRBJ1-2; possible D gene TRBD1, 5 bases. This CDR3 has 15 amino acids. CDR1 MDHEN and CDR2 SYDVKM come from the germline V gene. V was pared by 3 bases and J by 0 bases, with 11 bases between. The CDR3 bases are TGTGCCAGCAGTTTCTCAGGGCTAGCTAACTATGGCTACACCTTC. It translates to CASSFSGLANYGYTF.

This chain links TRBV5-1 with TRBJ1-5; D possibly corresponds to TRBD1 (6 bases). The CDR3 extends over 15 amino acids. CDR1 is SGHRS, CDR2 YFSETQ, per germline. Trimming cost V 3 bases and J 1 base, with 11 bases left between them. DNA for the CDR3: TGCGCCAGCAGCTGGGGGCCGGAAAGCAATCAGCCCCAGCATTTT. Its protein is CASSWGPESNQPQHF.

The chain uses TRBV10-3 and TRBJ2-1, with D perhaps being TRBD1 or TRBD2 (5 bases each). Germline V lookup: CDR1 ENHRY, CDR2 SYGVKD. Trimming took 4 bases from V and 9 from J, leaving 10 bases between them. The CDR3 is made up of 12 amino acids. CDR3 in DNA: TGTGCCATCAGTGGAGTTGGGGGTGAGCAGTTCTTC. Encoded protein: CAISGVGGEQFF.